This T cell receptor beta chain was captured by sequencing in a study of T cell changes during pregnancy in multiple sclerosis. Generated by immunoSEQ multiplex PCR, the TCRdb table keeps only in-frame clones and is missing some. Among approximately 31,000 clones listed, 93% were seen once. CDR1 is SEHNR, CDR2 FQNEAQ, per germline (reference sequence). Trimming removed 0 bases from V and 1 base from J, with 9 bases in between. The CDR3 length is 15 residues. This clone was seen just once. The sequencing here drew on CD4+ T cells from peripheral blood mononuclear cells, taken in the second trimester of pregnancy. The origin of this receptor is a female donor with multiple sclerosis, enrolled in a pregnancy study. The chain has TRBV7-9 and TRBJ2-5; D may be TRBD1 (5 bases). The DNA of the CDR3 is TGTGCCAGCAGCTTAGCGCGGACACCCCAAGAGACCCAGTACTTC. Translated, it gives CASSLARTPQETQYF.